Each of the 7 T cell receptor beta chains below was sequenced from the same sample in a study of cytomegalovirus exposure and HLA in healthy donors. The PCR employed 60 Vbeta primers together with 13 Jbeta primers. The method was immunoSEQ multiplex PCR; TCRdb's version includes in-frame clones alone and lacks a portion of them. This sample's clone table lists 150,000 to 200,000 clones. What was sequenced was PBMCs. The source is a man between 25 and 39 years old in good health and CMV-seronegative.

The CDR3 nucleotides read TGCGCCAGCAGCTGGCAATTGAACACTGAAGCTTTCTTT. Translation gives CASSWQLNTEAFF. The chain combines TRBV5-1 with TRBJ1-1; D uncertain. Trimming removed 3 bases from V and 0 bases from J, with 6 bases in between. The germline gives CDR1 SGHRS, CDR2 YFSETQ. The CDR3 totals 13 residues.

The chain combines TRBV19 with TRBJ2-7; 13 nucleotides agree with TRBD2. The CDR3 spans 14 residues. The trim removed 4 bases at V and 5 bases at J, leaving 2 bases unmatched. CDR1 and CDR2 from the germline V gene are LNHDA and SQIVND (reference sequence). The CDR3 coding sequence is TGTGCCAGTAGTAAGGGACTAGCGGGAAACGAGCAGTACTTC. It translates to CASSKGLAGNEQYF. Drawing the rest from reference TRBV19 and TRBJ2-7, the complete variable domain is DGGITQSPKYLFRKEGQNVTLSCEQNLNHDAMYWYRQDPGQGLRLIYYSQIVNDFQKGDIAEGYSVSREKKESFPLTVTSAQKNPTAFYLCASSKGLAGNEQYFGPGTRLTVT.

The chain couples TRBV11-3 to TRBJ2-1; 10 nucleotides align to TRBD2. Germline V gives CDR1 SGHNT, CDR2 YENEEA. J gave up 2 bases and V 0 bases, and 1 base lay outside the gene matches. CDR3 size: 16 residues. The CDR3: CASSLELAGTYNEQFF. The CDR3 nucleotides are TGTGCCAGCAGCTTAGAACTAGCGGGAACCTACAATGAGCAGTTCTTC. The complete variable domain, with remaining parts taken from reference TRBV11-3 and TRBJ2-1, reads EAGVVQSPRYKIIEKKQPVAFWCNPISGHNTLYWYLQNLGQGPELLIRYENEEAVDDSQLPKDRFSAERLKGVDSTLKIQPAELGDSAVYLCASSLELAGTYNEQFFGPGTRLTVL.

The V call is TRBV11-2, the J call TRBJ2-4; D is unclear. CDR3 length: 12 residues. Per the germline V gene, CDR1 is SGHAT and CDR2 is FQNNGV. V lost 5 bases and J lost 5, with 7 bases in between. CDR3 protein: CASSPSENIQYF. CDR3 coding DNA: TGTGCCAGCAGCCCTAGTGAAAACATTCAGTACTTC.

The V and J genes are TRBV4-2 and TRBJ1-2; tentatively, D is TRBD1 (6 bases). Germline V gene lookup returns CDR1 LGHNA and CDR2 YNFKEQ. Trimming cost V 2 bases and J 8 bases, with 15 bases left between them. This CDR3 region has 14 residues. CDR3 in DNA: TGTGCCAGCAGCCAATCGAACAGGGATTACGGCTACACCTTC. This encodes CASSQSNRDYGYTF.

In DNA form, the CDR3 reads TGTGCCAGCAGCCCTCGGGACAGGGGCTGGGAGACCCAGTACTTC. This encodes CASSPRDRGWETQYF. The chain couples TRBV9 to TRBJ2-5; 10 bases agree with TRBD1. With 4 bases clipped from V and 5 bases from J, the junction kept 8 bases outside the gene matches. This CDR3 comprises 15 residues. Germline-derived CDR1 and CDR2 are SGDLS and YYNGEE. Drawing the rest from reference TRBV9 and TRBJ2-5, the complete variable domain is DSGVTQTPKHLITATGQRVTLRCSPRSGDLSVYWYQQSLDQGLQFLIQYYNGEERAKGNILERFSAQQFPDLHSELNLSSLELGDSALYFCASSPRDRGWETQYFGPGTRLLVL.

The V and J genes are TRBV5-1 and TRBJ2-5, with TRBD2 as a possible D gene (6 bases). V was cut by 7 bases and J by 3 bases, with 16 bases left in between. This CDR3 region has 14 residues. The germline gives CDR1 SGHRS, CDR2 YFSETQ. CDR3 residues: CASGLPGGKETQYF. The CDR3 nucleotides are TGCGCCAGCGGCCTCCCCGGCGGGAAAGAGACCCAGTACTTC.